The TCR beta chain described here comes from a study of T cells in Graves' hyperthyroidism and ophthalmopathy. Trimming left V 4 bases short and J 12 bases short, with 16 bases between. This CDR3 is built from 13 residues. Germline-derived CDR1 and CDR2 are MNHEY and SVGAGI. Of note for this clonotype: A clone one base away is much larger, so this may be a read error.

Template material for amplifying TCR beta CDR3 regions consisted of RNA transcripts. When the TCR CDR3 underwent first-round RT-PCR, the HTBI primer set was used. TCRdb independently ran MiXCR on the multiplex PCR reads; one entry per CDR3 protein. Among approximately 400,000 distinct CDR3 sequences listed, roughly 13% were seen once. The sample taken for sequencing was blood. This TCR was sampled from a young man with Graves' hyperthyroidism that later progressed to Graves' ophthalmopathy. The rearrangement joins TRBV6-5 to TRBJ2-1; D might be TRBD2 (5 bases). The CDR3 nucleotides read TGTGCCAGCAGTTTCTCAGACGCAGGAGGGCAGTTCTTC. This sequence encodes CASSFSDAGGQFF.